The next 28 T cell receptor beta chains were all read from a single sample in a study of T cells expressing NK-cell markers. TCRdb reanalyzed the 5' RACE reads and collapses them to one entry per CDR3 protein, without DNA. This table holds around 110,000 distinct CDR3 sequences. Sequencing was performed on blood T cells: a sorted CD56 or NKG2C T cell subset, CD4+ or CD8+ T cells, or bulk PBMC T cells (not recorded which). The origin of the receptors is a woman between 18 and 70 years old in good health.

The rearrangement links TRBV15 to TRBJ2-7; there is no DNA to check the TCRdb D call of TRBD2. Per germline, CDR1 LNHNV and CDR2 YYDKDF (reference sequence). The CDR3 is 19 amino acids. The CDR3 sequence: CATSRDWADPVGILYEQYF.

The chain employs TRBV6-5 and TRBJ2-3; no DNA is available, so the TRBD1 call from TCRdb remains unchecked. CDR1 is MNHEY and CDR2 is SVGAGI in the germline V gene. This CDR3 contains 14 residues. The CDR3 sequence: CASSYNGGGDTQYF.

The chain recombines TRBV4-3 with TRBJ1-6; TCRdb returns TRBD1, unconfirmable since there is no DNA. CDR3 length equals 14 residues. Germline CDR1 is LGHNA and CDR2 is YSLEER. The CDR3 sequence is CASSQGTGGSPLHF.

The chain is built from TRBV9 and TRBJ1-1. Germline loops: CDR1 SGDLS, CDR2 YYNGEE. The CDR3 has 14 amino acids. This CDR3 reads CASSVWQSNTEAFF.

The V call is TRBV4-3, the J call TRBJ2-7; TCRdb reports TRBD2, a call that lacks DNA to check it against. The CDR3 has 14 amino acids. CDR1 LGHNA and CDR2 YSLEER come from the germline V gene. The CDR3 sequence is CASSQDPGTNEQYF.

The V gene is TRBV3-1, the J gene TRBJ2-3. This CDR3 region has 16 residues. The germline V gene has CDR1 LGHDT and CDR2 YNNKEL (reference sequence). The CDR3 protein is CASKGSTVGLADTQYF.

This rearrangement joins TRBV4-3 to TRBJ2-4; TCRdb picks TRBD1, but there is no DNA to check that call. Per germline, CDR1 LGHNA and CDR2 YSLEER. The CDR3 runs 17 residues. The CDR3 protein is CASSQSTLGGQKNIQYF.

The chain carries TRBV6-1 and TRBJ2-7; as DNA is missing, the TRBD2 call by TCRdb cannot be tested. This CDR3 contains 16 residues. Germline loops: CDR1 MNHNS, CDR2 SASEGT. This CDR3 is CASSEFGATRFYEQYF.

The genes are TRBV5-4 and TRBJ2-2; TCRdb reports TRBD2, a call that lacks DNA to check it against. The CDR3 length is 16 residues. The germline V gene has CDR1 SGHNT and CDR2 YYREEE (reference sequence). The CDR3 here is CASSQGASGNTGELFF.

This rearrangement joins TRBV6-4 to TRBJ2-2. Germline assignment: CDR1 MRHNA and CDR2 SNTAGT. The CDR3 runs to 14 residues. The CDR3 here is CASSDSQNTGELFF.

The chain has TRBV20-1 and TRBJ2-7; TCRdb's D call, TRBD2, is unchecked because there is no DNA. Germline loops: CDR1 DFQATT, CDR2 SNEGSKA (reference sequence). This CDR3 region has 14 residues. This chain's CDR3 is CSARSGLVAYEQYF.

This rearrangement joins TRBV5-1 to TRBJ2-1. Per the germline V gene, CDR1 is SGHRS and CDR2 is YFSETQ. The length of the CDR3 is 13 residues. This chain's CDR3 is CASSVDSYNEQFF.

The chain joins TRBV27 to TRBJ2-2. This CDR3 region has 16 residues. The germline gives CDR1 MNHEY, CDR2 SMNVEV (reference sequence). The chain's CDR3 is CASSLSSPSRSGELFF.

The genes are TRBV7-6 and TRBJ2-1. Germline-derived CDR1 and CDR2 are SGHVS and FNYEAQ. The CDR3 is made up of 14 amino acids. The CDR3 here is CASSLAAESNEQFF.

The chain couples TRBV4-3 to TRBJ2-5; TCRdb reports TRBD1, a call that lacks DNA to check it against. Looked up from germline, CDR1 is LGHNA and CDR2 is YSLEER. The CDR3 has 16 amino acids. The CDR3 protein is CASSQEGAGDWETQYF.

The rearrangement uses TRBV5-1 and TRBJ2-1; no DNA is available, so the TRBD2 call from TCRdb remains unchecked. The CDR3 has 14 amino acids. Germline V gives CDR1 SGHRS, CDR2 YFSETQ. CDR3 loop: CASRSLAGAGEQFF.

The CDR3 is CASGGSFYNEQFF. This chain connects TRBV27 to TRBJ2-1; absent DNA, TCRdb's TRBD2 call cannot be checked. Per germline, CDR1 MNHEY and CDR2 SMNVEV (reference sequence). This CDR3 has 13 residues.

V gene TRBV12-3 or TRBV12-4 combines with J gene TRBJ2-7; TCRdb picks TRBD2, but there is no DNA to check that call. The CDR3 spans 14 residues. This chain's CDR3 is CASSFDDYDYEQYF.

The gene calls are TRBV20-1 and TRBJ2-7; the D call of TRBD1 rests on TCRdb alone, since no DNA is present to check it. Germline assignment: CDR1 DFQATT and CDR2 SNEGSKA (reference sequence). The CDR3 sequence is 15 residues long. The CDR3 sequence: CSARDLQGAWYEQYF.

The rearrangement uses TRBV7-9 and TRBJ2-1. In germline, CDR1 is SEHNR, CDR2 FQNEAQ (reference sequence). The length of the CDR3 is 15 residues. CDR3 region: CASSLTYSSYNEQFF.

V and J are TRBV29-1 and TRBJ2-3. The germline gives CDR1 SQVTM, CDR2 ANQGSEA. CDR3 length: 13 residues. CDR3 amino acids: CSVVSSSGDTQYF.

The rearrangement joins TRBV28 to TRBJ2-1; TCRdb picks TRBD1, but there is no DNA to check that call. The CDR3 runs 12 residues. Germline V gene lookup returns CDR1 MDHEN and CDR2 SYDVKM. The CDR3 here is CASSREDNEQFF.

V usage is TRBV12-3 or TRBV12-4 and J usage is TRBJ2-2; with no DNA, the TCRdb D assignment of TRBD2 cannot be verified. This CDR3 region has 17 residues. This CDR3 is CASSASWLAGFTGELFF.

The chain combines TRBV5-6 with TRBJ2-1. Germline V gene data show CDR1 as SGHDT and CDR2 as YYEEEE. The CDR3 contains 15 residues. The CDR3 spells CASSWGHLQNNEQFF.

The chain has TRBV6-5 and TRBJ2-3. The CDR3 contains 15 residues. Germline V lookup: CDR1 MNHEY, CDR2 SVGAGI. CDR3 protein: CASSYSQTSTDTQYF.

The chain has TRBV20-1 and TRBJ2-7; TCRdb indicates TRBD2, and absent DNA this call remains unverified. The CDR3 has 14 amino acids. The germline gives CDR1 DFQATT, CDR2 SNEGSKA (reference sequence). CDR3 protein: CSASLLAGGDEQYF.

Here the CDR3 reads CASSPGTGGTDTQYF. The chain is built from TRBV7-3 and TRBJ2-3; TCRdb indicates TRBD1, and absent DNA this call remains unverified. Germline V gives CDR1 SGHTA, CDR2 FQGTGA. The CDR3 sequence is 15 residues long.

This rearrangement joins TRBV27 to TRBJ1-1. CDR3 length: 12 amino acids. Germline values: CDR1 MNHEY, CDR2 SMNVEV (reference sequence). The CDR3 region is CASSEQNTEAFF.